Listed here are 31 T cell receptor beta chains from one sample, sequenced in a study of T cells after yellow fever vaccination. TCRdb itself ran the 5' RACE reads through MiXCR, one entry per CDR3 protein. The data contain 300,000 to 400,000 distinct CDR3 sequences, roughly 8.7% of them seen just once; the ten biggest clones take up more than 15%. This specimen was PBMCs, taken on the day of the first yellow fever vaccination. The receptor set was obtained from a man aged 18 to 29 who received the YFV17D yellow fever vaccine.

V is TRBV29-1 and J is TRBJ2-7; D gene ambiguous. V shed 1 base and J shed 0 bases, with 4 bases lying between them. The CDR3 consists of 12 residues. In germline, CDR1 is SQVTM, CDR2 ANQGSEA. The CDR3 is CSVEGASYEQYF. The DNA for the CDR3 is TGCAGCGTTGAAGGGGCCTCCTACGAGCAGTACTTC.

The chain is built from TRBV9 and TRBJ2-7; 7 bases fit TRBD2. The V segment lost 0 bases and the J segment 2 bases; nucleotides outside the gene matches: 8. Germline CDR1 and CDR2: SGDLS and YYNGEE. The CDR3 sequence is 16 residues long. DNA of the CDR3: TGTGCCAGCAGCGTAGGAGCGGGGAAGGGGACCTACGAGCAGTACTTC. It yields the protein CASSVGAGKGTYEQYF. Full variable domain (rest looked up from reference TRBV9 and TRBJ2-7): DSGVTQTPKHLITATGQRVTLRCSPRSGDLSVYWYQQSLDQGLQFLIQYYNGEERAKGNILERFSAQQFPDLHSELNLSSLELGDSALYFCASSVGAGKGTYEQYFGPGTRLTVT.

The chain is built from TRBV6-1 and TRBJ2-2, with D possibly being TRBD1 or TRBD2 (7 bases each). Germline V gives CDR1 MNHNS, CDR2 SASEGT. CDR3 length equals 14 residues. V was pared by 8 bases and J by 4 bases, with 14 bases between. The CDR3 spells CASQGGYGTGELFF. The CDR3 DNA follows: TGTGCCAGCCAGGGGGGGTATGGCACCGGGGAGCTGTTTTTT.

This clonotype was found many times. This sequence joins TRBV27 and TRBJ2-3; 7 nucleotides line up with TRBD2. CDR1 is MNHEY, CDR2 SMNVEV, per germline (reference sequence). The V and J ends lost 2 bases and 0 bases, in that order; junction bases with no gene match: 2. The CDR3 spans 15 residues. The CDR3 sequence: CASSLQAGSTDTQYF. CDR3 DNA: TGTGCCAGCAGTTTACAAGCGGGGAGCACAGATACGCAGTATTTT.

The table lists this clonotype with many counts. V and J are TRBV5-1 and TRBJ2-1; 8 bases align to TRBD1. Trimming cost V 0 bases and J 0 bases; bases outside gene matches: 8. CDR3 length: 18 residues. Germline values: CDR1 SGHRS, CDR2 YFSETQ. The CDR3 bases are TGCGCCAGCAGCTTGGCCGGTACAGGGGGACCCTCCTACAATGAGCAGTTCTTC. Translated, it gives CASSLAGTGGPSYNEQFF.

Concerning this clonotype itself: It may be a read error: a sequence one base away is much more abundant. The CDR3 is CASSPSGDTDMAGFTF. The DNA for the CDR3 is TGTGCCAGCAGCCCCTCCGGGGACACGGATATGGCCGGCTTCACCTTC. The V and J genes are TRBV12-3 or TRBV12-4 and TRBJ1-2, with D perhaps TRBD1 (6 bases). This CDR3 is built from 16 residues.

This clonotype was recorded many times. The chain links TRBV15 to TRBJ1-3; TRBD1 is a possible D gene (6 bases). The CDR3 has 17 residues. Germline loops: CDR1 LNHNV, CDR2 YYDKDF (reference sequence). With 0 bases removed from V and 4 bases from J, the gap between germline ends came to 16 bases. The CDR3 loop reads CATSRDGTSFPGNTIYF. CDR3 sequence (DNA): TGTGCCACCAGCAGAGATGGGACATCGTTCCCCGGAAACACCATATATTTT.

The chain is built from TRBV10-2 and TRBJ2-7; the D gene is possibly TRBD2 (5 bases). V dropped 2 bases and J dropped 3 bases, with 8 bases sitting between them. Germline V CDR1 and CDR2: WSHSY, SAAADI. CDR3 size: 13 residues. CDR3 loop: CASSEVRGYEQYV. CDR3 sequence (DNA): TGCGCCAGCAGTGAGGTACGGGGCTACGAGCAGTACGTC.

The V call is TRBV7-2, the J call TRBJ1-5; D is possibly TRBD1 (6 bases). The CDR3 spans 15 residues. The V and J ends lost 1 base and 4 bases respectively, with 11 bases between them. Looked up from germline, CDR1 is SGHTA and CDR2 is FQGNSA. As DNA, the CDR3 is TGTGCCAGCAGCTTAGGTTCAGGGGATAATCAGCCCCAGCATTTT. It encodes CASSLGSGDNQPQHF. Supplemented by reference TRBV7-2 and TRBJ1-5, the full variable domain reads GAGVSQSPSNKVTEKGKDVELRCDPISGHTALYWYRQSLGQGLEFLIYFQGNSAPDKSGLPSDRFSAERTGGSVSTLTIQRTQQEDSAVYLCASSLGSGDNQPQHFGDGTRLSIL.

This rearrangement joins TRBV9 to TRBJ1-6; a weak D match, TRBD1 (5 bases). This CDR3 comprises 14 residues. Germline lookup yields CDR1 SGDLS and CDR2 YYNGEE. V was cut by 4 bases and J by 5 bases, with 10 bases left in between. The CDR3 loop is CASSTGGDNSPLHF. The CDR3 DNA reads as TGTGCCAGCAGCACCGGGGGGGATAATTCACCCCTCCACTTT.

The V gene is TRBV11-2, the J gene TRBJ1-1, with D unresolved. The germline V gene encodes CDR1 SGHAT and CDR2 FQNNGV. Trimming pared 2 bases from V and 0 bases from J, leaving 13 bases between. CDR3 length: 16 amino acids. The DNA for the CDR3 is TGTGCCAGCAGCTTAAGTTATGGCTTAATGAACACTGAAGCTTTCTTT. Translating it yields CASSLSYGLMNTEAFF. The full variable domain, completed using reference TRBV11-2 and TRBJ1-1, is EAGVAQSPRYKIIEKRQSVAFWCNPISGHATLYWYQQILGQGPKLLIQFQNNGVVDDSQLPKDRFSAERLKGVDSTLKIQPAKLEDSAVYLCASSLSYGLMNTEAFFGQGTRLTVV.

The gene calls are TRBV11-2 and TRBJ2-4; 7 nucleotides align to TRBD1. Germline CDR1 reads SGHAT; CDR2 reads FQNNGV. The CDR3 spans 14 residues. V lost 0 bases, J lost 8 bases, and 4 bases stayed unmatched. For the CDR3, the DNA is TGTGCCAGCAGCTTAGAAGGGGGCCGGCACATTCAGTACTTC. As protein: CASSLEGGRHIQYF.

This chain joins TRBV7-2 and TRBJ2-2; 8 bases are a match to TRBD2. V lost 5 bases to trimming and J lost 4 bases; unmatched junction nucleotides: 12. Germline V CDR1 and CDR2: SGHTA, FQGNSA. This CDR3 is built from 17 residues. CDR3 protein: CASSQDPGGGGTGELFF. The CDR3, as DNA: TGTGCCAGCAGCCAGGATCCCGGGGGGGGGGGCACCGGGGAGCTGTTTTTT.

This clonotype was counted many times. This sequence joins TRBV7-9 and TRBJ1-6; TRBD1 agrees at 9 bases. The CDR3 covers 15 residues. Germline V gene lookup returns CDR1 SEHNR and CDR2 FQNEAQ (reference sequence). Unmatched junction bases numbered 4, after V lost 6 bases and J lost 4 bases. CDR3 residues: CASRDGQGYNSPLHF. CDR3 coding DNA: TGTGCCAGCAGGGATGGACAGGGGTATAATTCACCCCTCCACTTT.

This clonotype has more than one count but fewer than ten. The chain links TRBV12-5 to TRBJ2-1; a possible D gene is TRBD2 (6 bases). Germline CDR1 reads LGHNT; CDR2 reads FRNRAP. This CDR3 comprises 16 residues. The V gene lost 0 bases and the J gene lost 6 bases, with 15 bases spanning the gap. In nucleotides, the CDR3 is TGTGCTAGTGGTTTGGTTATAGCGTCTAGCGCCAATGAGCAGTTCTTC. Protein sequence: CASGLVIASSANEQFF.

This clonotype was counted a few times. The chain carries TRBV4-3 and TRBJ2-2; D ambiguous. V was clipped by 0 bases and J by 0 bases, with 2 bases between them. The CDR3 runs 14 residues. CDR1 is LGHNA, CDR2 YSLEER, per germline. CDR3 residues: CASSQDPNTGELFF. The CDR3 DNA follows: TGCGCCAGCAGCCAAGATCCGAACACCGGGGAGCTGTTTTTT.

The chain uses TRBV5-4 and TRBJ2-7; 11 positions match TRBD2. CDR1 is SGHNT, CDR2 YYREEE, per germline (reference sequence). The CDR3 is made up of 17 amino acids. V trimming: 2 bases; J trimming: 0 bases; junction bases outside the gene matches: 7. The CDR3 loop reads CASSFRLAGILSYEQYF. In DNA, the CDR3 is TGTGCCAGCAGCTTCCGACTAGCGGGGATCCTCTCCTACGAGCAGTACTTC.

This clonotype was detected only a few times. This chain joins TRBV6-1 and TRBJ2-3, with 11 bases aligning to TRBD2. V lost 6 bases and J lost 4; bases outside the gene matches: 12. CDR1 and CDR2 from the germline V gene are MNHNS and SASEGT. The CDR3 is made up of 17 amino acids. CDR3 sequence: CASSRDTSGGLADTQYF. The DNA for the CDR3 is TGTGCCAGCAGCCGCGATACTAGCGGGGGACTGGCAGATACGCAGTATTTT.

This clonotype has ten or more counts. The genes are TRBV7-8 and TRBJ2-1; D is undetermined. Germline V CDR1 and CDR2: SGHVS, FQNEAQ. The CDR3 extends over 15 amino acids. The V end lost 1 base, the J end lost 0 bases, and 7 bases lay between the germline ends. The CDR3 DNA reads TGTGCCAGCAGCTTAGGCTTCCTCTCCTACAATGAGCAGTTCTTC. Its protein is CASSLGFLSYNEQFF.

V is TRBV6-2 or TRBV6-3 and J is TRBJ2-3, with D possibly called TRBD1 or TRBD2 (5 bases each). V lost 0 bases, J lost 1 base, and 17 bases lay in between. The CDR3 is 18 amino acids. Germline-derived CDR1 and CDR2 are MNHEY and SVGEGT. This chain's CDR3 is CASSYSPYGDGGTDTQYF. The CDR3, as DNA: TGTGCCAGCAGTTACTCGCCATACGGGGACGGTGGCACAGATACGCAGTATTTT.

The chain is built from TRBV20-1 and TRBJ2-2; 9 nucleotides agree with TRBD2. The CDR3 length is 15 residues. V lost 5 bases and J lost 4; bases outside the gene matches: 8. CDR1 and CDR2 from the germline V gene are DFQATT and SNEGSKA (reference sequence). The CDR3 region has the DNA TGCAGTGCTTTGAGACTAGCGGAATCCACCGGGGAGCTGTTTTTT. Residues: CSALRLAESTGELFF.

This clonotype was detected only a few times. J is TRBJ1-6 and V is TRBV9; possible D gene TRBD1, 5 bases. Germline V gene lookup returns CDR1 SGDLS and CDR2 YYNGEE. The V end lost 0 bases, the J end lost 7 bases, and 11 bases lay between the germline ends. The CDR3 is 15 residues long. DNA for the CDR3: TGTGCCAGCAGCGTAGGGTCGACAGCGAATTCACCCCTCCACTTT. Translation gives CASSVGSTANSPLHF.

This clonotype was picked up a small number of times. This chain joins TRBV20-1 and TRBJ2-1; 10 bases are a match to TRBD2. Germline CDR1 and CDR2: DFQATT and SNEGSKA (reference sequence). With V trimmed by 2 bases and J by 7 bases, 2 bases remained unmatched. The length of the CDR3 is 13 residues. The CDR3 sequence: CSARLAGANEQFF. In DNA form, the CDR3 reads TGCAGTGCTAGACTAGCGGGGGCGAATGAGCAGTTCTTC.

This clonotype was detected ten times or more. The V call is TRBV7-8, the J call TRBJ1-3; TRBD1 aligns across 7 bases. V gave up 1 base and J gave up 0 bases; unmatched junction bases: 6. Germline-derived CDR1 and CDR2 are SGHVS and FQNEAQ. This CDR3 spans 17 amino acids. CDR3 nucleotides: TGTGCCAGCAGCTTAGTAGGGGGCGCCAGCTCTGGAAACACCATATATTTT. It codes for CASSLVGGASSGNTIYF. The full variable domain, rest sourced from reference TRBV7-8 and TRBJ1-3, is GAGVSQSPRYKVAKRGQDVALRCDPISGHVSLFWYQQALGQGPEFLTYFQNEAQLDKSGLPSDRFFAERPEGSVSTLKIQRTQQEDSAVYLCASSLVGGASSGNTIYFGEGSWLTVV.

This clonotype came up many times. The V and J genes are TRBV7-9 and TRBJ2-5; D unclear. Looked up from germline, CDR1 is SEHNR and CDR2 is FQNEAQ (reference sequence). The CDR3 totals 13 residues. Trimming removed 5 bases from V and 0 bases from J, with 7 bases in between. Here the CDR3 reads CASSVTYQETQYF. The CDR3 DNA reads as TGTGCCAGCAGCGTAACGTACCAAGAGACCCAGTACTTC.

This clonotype has only a few counts. The CDR3 nucleotides are TGTGCCAGCAGTGAAGTTCGGCGGACCCAAGAGACCCAGTACTTC. Protein sequence: CASSEVRRTQETQYF. The chain combines TRBV25-1 with TRBJ2-5; D is unresolved. V was shortened by 2 bases and J by 1 base, with 11 bases between the two germline ends. This CDR3 is built from 15 residues. Germline V lookup: CDR1 MGHDK, CDR2 SYGVNS.

This rearrangement joins TRBV4-1 to TRBJ1-1, with D uncertain. V shed 2 bases and J shed 4 bases, with 2 bases lying between them. Per the germline V gene, CDR1 is MGHRA and CDR2 is YSYEKL. The CDR3 extends over 11 amino acids. CDR3 DNA: TGCGCCAGCAGCCAAATCACTGAAGCTTTCTTT. Amino acid sequence: CASSQITEAFF.

This clonotype came up a few times. The chain joins TRBV5-1 to TRBJ2-2, with 8 bases lining up with TRBD1. The CDR3 runs to 14 residues. The V gene's germline CDR1 is SGHRS and CDR2 YFSETQ. The V gene end was trimmed by 3 bases and the J gene end by 7 bases; junction bases not matched to a gene: 5. The CDR3 region has the DNA TGCGCCAGCAGCTCCAGGGGGCCGGTCGGGGAGCTGTTTTTT. This encodes CASSSRGPVGELFF.

The rearrangement joins TRBV2 to TRBJ1-2; a weak D match, TRBD1 (5 bases). Germline V gene lookup returns CDR1 SNHLY and CDR2 FYNNEI. The CDR3 loop spans 13 amino acids. Trimming removed 8 bases from V and 2 bases from J, with 12 bases in between. The CDR3 spells CASGYRQNYGYTF. CDR3 nucleotides: TGTGCCAGCGGATACAGACAGAACTATGGCTACACCTTC. Based on the CDR3 plus reference TRBV2 and TRBJ1-2, the full variable domain is EPEVTQTPSHQVTQMGQEVILRCVPISNHLYFYWYRQILGQKVEFLVSFYNNEISEKSEIFDDQFSVERPDGSNFTLKIRSTKLEDSAMYFCASGYRQNYGYTFGSGTRLTVV.

This clonotype was recorded a few times. This chain uses TRBV4-3 with TRBJ1-4; possible D gene TRBD1, 6 bases. Germline V gene data show CDR1 as LGHNA and CDR2 as YSLEER. This CDR3 spans 16 amino acids. Trimming cost V 0 bases and J 1 base, with 9 bases left between them. Here the CDR3 reads CASSQDRGGTNEKLFF. The CDR3 DNA is TGCGCCAGCAGCCAAGATCGAGGGGGAACTAATGAAAAACTGTTTTTT.

This clonotype was seen many times. Here the CDR3 reads CASSLEPGNTEAFF. The CDR3 DNA is TGTGCCAGCAGCTTGGAGCCCGGGAACACTGAAGCTTTCTTT. The V gene is TRBV5-8, the J gene TRBJ1-1; D is uncertain. The V end was cut by 0 bases, the J end by 1 base, with 7 bases between. The CDR3 runs to 14 residues. Germline assignment: CDR1 SGHTS and CDR2 YDEGEE.